This TCR beta chain derives from a study of shared clonotypes between healthy human individuals. Study context: A donor's plate count was three for CD4 naive and three for CD4 memory; CD8 naive had two and CD8 memory one. General study findings and limits: Naive subsets, compared against memory subsets, generally had larger estimated richness values. Some naive CD4 clonotypes, roughly 4.8%, turned up in common across several donors.

J lost 7 bases, V lost 2 bases, and 10 bases had no gene match. Germline CDR1 LNHDA, CDR2 SQIVND (reference sequence). The CDR3 sequence is 15 residues long. Donors comprised only Caucasian adults living in Nashville, Tennessee. Clones were sequenced by immunoSEQ multiplex PCR, and TCRdb holds only the in-frame ones, with some missing. The sample shows some 1 million clones, roughly 75% of them seen only once. A note on this clone: Its matching antigen is unknown.

The rearrangement links TRBV19 to TRBJ2-7, with 8 nucleotides matching TRBD1. The receptor comes from a man between 18 and 29 years old in good health. The specimen sequenced was memory CD4+ T cells sorted from blood. Stated subset: CD45RA-negative fraction. This chain's CDR3 is CASSIRDRLLEEQYF. The CDR3 coding sequence is TGTGCCAGTAGTATACGGGACAGGCTCTTGGAGGAGCAGTACTTC.